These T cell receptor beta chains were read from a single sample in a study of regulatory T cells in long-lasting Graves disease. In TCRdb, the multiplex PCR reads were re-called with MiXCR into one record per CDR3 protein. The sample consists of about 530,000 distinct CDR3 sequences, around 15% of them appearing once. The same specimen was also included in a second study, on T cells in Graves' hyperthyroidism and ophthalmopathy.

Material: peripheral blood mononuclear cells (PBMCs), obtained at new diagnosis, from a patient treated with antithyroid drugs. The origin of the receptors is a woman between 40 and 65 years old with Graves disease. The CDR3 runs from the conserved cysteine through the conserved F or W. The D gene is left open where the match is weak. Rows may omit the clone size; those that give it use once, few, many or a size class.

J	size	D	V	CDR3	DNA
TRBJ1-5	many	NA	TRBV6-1	CASSERGRSNQPQHF	TGTGCCAGCAGTGAAAGGGGAAGGAGCAATCAGCCCCAGCATTTT
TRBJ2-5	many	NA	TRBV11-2	CASSLQAGSFQETQYF	TGTGCCAGCAGCTTACAGGCGGGCAGTTTCCAAGAGACCCAGTACTTC
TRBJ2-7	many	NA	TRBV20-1	CSAGTTYEQYF	TGCAGTGCTGGGACAACCTACGAGCAGTACTTC
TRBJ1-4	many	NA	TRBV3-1	CASSQDPREGEKLFF	TGTGCCAGCAGCCAAGATCCCAGGGAGGGGGAGAAACTGTTTTTT
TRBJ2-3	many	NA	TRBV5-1	CASRTETDTQYF	TGCGCCAGCAGGACAGAAACAGATACGCAGTATTTT
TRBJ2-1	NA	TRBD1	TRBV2	CANSGTGSNEQFF	TGTGCCAACTCCGGGACAGGGTCAAATGAGCAGTTCTTC
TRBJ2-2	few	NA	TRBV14	CASSTGWNTGELFF	TGTGCCAGCAGCACAGGGTGGAACACCGGGGAGCTGTTTTTT
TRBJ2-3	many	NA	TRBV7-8	CASSPRGSSADTQYF	TGTGCCAGCAGCCCCCGAGGTAGTTCCGCAGATACGCAGTATTTT
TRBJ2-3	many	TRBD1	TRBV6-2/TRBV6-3	CASSTGTGVADTQYF	TGTGCCAGCAGTACAGGGACAGGGGTGGCAGATACGCAGTATTTT
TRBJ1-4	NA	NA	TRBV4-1	CASSQDVGDSEKLFF	TGCGCCAGCAGCCAAGATGTAGGGGATAGTGAAAAACTGTTTTTT
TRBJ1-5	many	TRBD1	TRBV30	CAWSVRTGAQPQHF	TGTGCCTGGAGTGTAAGGACAGGGGCTCAGCCCCAGCATTTT